The 5 T cell receptor beta chains below come from one sample, sequenced in a study of T cell responses to AZD1222 COVID-19 vaccine. The assay was immunoSEQ multiplex PCR, and TCRdb's table has in-frame clones only and misses some. Among 130,000 to 150,000 clones listed, around 90% were seen once. The material was peripheral blood, obtained 28 days after the second dose of the MenACWY control vaccine. Source of these receptors: an adult who received the MenACWY meningococcal vaccine as a control.

This chain links TRBV18 with TRBJ1-3, with a tentative D call TRBD1 (5 bases). V shed 3 bases and J shed 1 base, with 10 bases lying between them. Germline CDR1 is KGHSH and CDR2 is LQKENI. The CDR3 totals 15 residues. The CDR3 DNA is TGTGCCAGCTCACCTAACCAGGGATCTGGAAACACCATATATTTT. It codes for CASSPNQGSGNTIYF.

The J gene is TRBJ2-3, the V gene TRBV28; 9 positions match TRBD2. The germline CDR1 and CDR2 sequences are MDHEN and SYDVKM. The CDR3 is 15 amino acids. J gave up 2 bases and V 5 bases, and 5 bases lay outside the gene matches. In DNA form, the CDR3 reads TGTGCCAGCAGTCAGACTAGCGGTCTCACAGATACGCAGTATTTT. Amino acid sequence: CASSQTSGLTDTQYF.

DNA for the CDR3: TGTGCCAGTAGTATAGGACCGGCAGTTAATTCACCCCTCCACTTT. Translating gives CASSIGPAVNSPLHF. This rearrangement joins TRBV19 to TRBJ1-6, with D hard to call. This CDR3 contains 15 residues. CDR1 and CDR2 (germline): LNHDA, SQIVND (reference sequence). The V and J ends lost 1 base and 6 bases respectively, with 10 bases between them.

Only a few counts were recorded for this clone. The chain is built from TRBV7-2 and TRBJ1-2; D unresolved. The CDR3 is 12 residues long. The germline CDR1 and CDR2 sequences are SGHTA and FQGNSA. Trimming removed 5 bases from V and 7 bases from J, with 11 bases in between. The CDR3 bases are TGTGCCAGCAGCGTTAGGAACGGTGGCTACACCTTC. Translated, it gives CASSVRNGGYTF.

This chain connects TRBV7-2 to TRBJ1-1, with 10 bases identical to TRBD1. With V trimmed by 5 bases and J by 5 bases, 5 bases remained unmatched. Germline CDR1 is SGHTA and CDR2 is FQGNSA. This CDR3 contains 14 residues. The CDR3 is CASSDRTGGTEAFF. CDR3 nucleotides: TGTGCCAGCAGCGACCGGACAGGGGGGACTGAAGCTTTCTTT. Full variable domain (missing parts from reference TRBV7-2 and TRBJ1-1): GAGVSQSPSNKVTEKGKDVELRCDPISGHTALYWYRQSLGQGLEFLIYFQGNSAPDKSGLPSDRFSAERTGGSVSTLTIQRTQQEDSAVYLCASSDRTGGTEAFFGQGTRLTVV.